A selection of T cell receptor beta chains follows, all from one sample in a study of breast tumors, draining lymph nodes, adjacent tissues. TCRdb recomputed calls from the multiplex PCR reads with MiXCR, one row per CDR3 protein. The data show some 150,000 distinct CDR3 sequences, with approximately 20% seen just once and roughly 2.7% held by the top ten. Material: axillary lymph node tissue. These receptors were obtained from a female donor with breast cancer. Some clones in this sample may be carry-over from other donors' samples. The CDR3 runs from the conserved cysteine through the conserved F or W. The D gene is left open where the match is weak. The size field reads how often the clone was seen (once, few, many) or a class if it is expanded.

TRBV19	many	-	TRBJ2-3	TGTGCCAGTAGTAGCCTAAGCGGATATCAGTCCCCCCCGCGGTATTTT	CASSSLSGYQSPPRYF
TRBV10-1	once	TRBD1	TRBJ1-1	TGCGCCAGCAGTGGACAGGGAAACACTGAAGCTTTCTTT	CASSGQGNTEAFF
TRBV6-5	many	-	TRBJ1-3	TGTGCCAGCAGTTCCACCCGACAGGCTGGAGGAAACACCATATATTTT	CASSSTRQAGGNTIYF
TRBV2	many	TRBD2	TRBJ2-1	TGTGCCAGCAGCCCTACTAGCGGGAGGAAGTTCTTC	CASSPTSGRKFF
TRBV6-6	many	-	TRBJ2-2	TGTGCCAGCAGTGACGGGAGCACCGGGGAGCTGTTTTTT	CASSDGSTGELFF
TRBV20-1	many	TRBD2	TRBJ2-1	TGCAGTGCCCCGGGGACTAGTTACAATGAGCAGTTCTTC	CSAPGTSYNEQFF
TRBV30	few	-	TRBJ2-5	TGTGCCTGGAGCGGCCAAGAGACCCAGTACTTC	CAWSGQETQYF
TRBV24-1	many	-	TRBJ2-1	TGTGCCACCAGTGACTGGAGGGGTCAAGCCTACAATGAGCAGTTCTTC	CATSDWRGQAYNEQFF
TRBV5-8	many	TRBD2	TRBJ2-3	TGTGCCAGCAGTTGGGGACTAGGGGACACAGATACGCAGTATTTT	CASSWGLGDTDTQYF
TRBV6-6	many	TRBD1	TRBJ2-7	TGTGCCAGCAGCCCGACAGGGACCTACGAGCAGTACTTC	CASSPTGTYEQYF
TRBV5-5	many	-	TRBJ1-4	TGTGCCAGCAGCGGGGGCTTTAGGGAAAAACTGTTTTTT	CASSGGFREKLFF
TRBV7-9	many	TRBD1	TRBJ2-5	TGTGCCAGCAGCCCGGGACAGCAGCAAGAGACCCAGTACTTC	CASSPGQQQETQYF
TRBV11-2	many	-	TRBJ2-3	TGTGCCAGCAGCTTAGACAGGTCTCATACGCAGTATTTT	CASSLDRSHTQYF
TRBV9	few	-	TRBJ2-2	TGTGCCAGCAGCGTAAGGGAAGGGGGAAACACCGGGGAGCTGTTTTTT	CASSVREGGNTGELFF
TRBV7-2	many	TRBD2	TRBJ2-3	TGTGCCAGCAGTTACTCCTTGGGGCTAGCGGGAGTGAGCACAGATACGCAGTATTTT	CASSYSLGLAGVSTDTQYF
TRBV5-8	many	TRBD2	TRBJ2-3	TGTGCCAGCAGTAGGGCGGGAGGTGGAGATACGCAGTATTTT	CASSRAGGGDTQYF